Each of the 18 T cell receptor beta chains below was sequenced from the same sample in a study of T cell changes during pregnancy in multiple sclerosis. The data were produced by immunoSEQ multiplex PCR, yet TCRdb's version contains in-frame clones alone and is incomplete. The table has some 69,000 clones, around 90% seen once. Sequenced here: peripheral blood, sampled in the second trimester of pregnancy. These receptors all come from a female donor in good health, enrolled as a control in a pregnancy study.

The gene calls are TRBV9 and TRBJ2-7; D is unresolved. This CDR3 comprises 15 residues. Germline values: CDR1 SGDLS, CDR2 YYNGEE. V was cut by 4 bases and J by 3 bases, with 17 bases left in between. The CDR3 bases are TGTGCCAGCAGCCCAACCGCTCTACAGAACTACGAGCAGTACTTC. Its protein is CASSPTALQNYEQYF.

The V gene is TRBV5-6, the J gene TRBJ2-7, with TRBD2 matching 8 bases. The CDR3 totals 14 residues. Germline V lookup: CDR1 SGHDT, CDR2 YYEEEE. J gave up 4 bases and V 5 bases, and 8 bases lay outside the gene matches. The CDR3 DNA sequence: TGTGCCAGCAGTTCCCTGGCGGGGGGTTACGAGCAGTACTTC. Amino acids: CASSSLAGGYEQYF.

The chain is built from TRBV5-6 and TRBJ2-3, with 10 bases matching TRBD2. Germline lookup yields CDR1 SGHDT and CDR2 YYEEEE. The ends lost 0 bases at V and 4 bases at J; junction bases unmatched: 5. The CDR3 sequence is 16 residues long. The CDR3 is CASSLELAGASDTQYF. CDR3 DNA: TGTGCCAGCAGCTTGGAGCTAGCGGGGGCTTCAGATACGCAGTATTTT.

The rearrangement uses TRBV7-9 and TRBJ1-2, with 7 bases lining up with TRBD1. Germline V gene data show CDR1 as SEHNR and CDR2 as FQNEAQ (reference sequence). The CDR3 spans 14 residues. V was pared by 1 base and J by 6 bases, with 5 bases of the junction left unmatched. CDR3 coding DNA: TGTGCCAGCAGCTTAGGGGGGGACAGAGATGGCTACACCTTC. Its protein product is CASSLGGDRDGYTF.

The chain is built from TRBV9 and TRBJ2-2, with 8 nucleotides matching TRBD2. Per germline, CDR1 SGDLS and CDR2 YYNGEE. The CDR3 spans 15 residues. With 2 bases clipped from V and 2 bases from J, the junction kept 2 bases outside the gene matches. CDR3 nucleotide sequence: TGTGCCAGCAGCGTTACTAGCGGTAACACCGGGGAGCTGTTTTTT. This translates into CASSVTSGNTGELFF.

The chain joins TRBV7-9 to TRBJ2-7; D not certain. V was trimmed by 3 bases and J by 0 bases, leaving 9 bases between them. The CDR3 covers 14 residues. Per germline, CDR1 SEHNR and CDR2 FQNEAQ (reference sequence). CDR3 nucleotide sequence: TGTGCCAGCAGCTTCACAGTGAGCTCCTACGAGCAGTACTTC. Protein: CASSFTVSSYEQYF.

The J gene is TRBJ1-5, the V gene TRBV5-6, with unresolved D. V was trimmed by 4 bases and J by 0 bases, leaving 8 bases between them. Germline CDR1 SGHDT, CDR2 YYEEEE. This CDR3 has 14 amino acids. The CDR3 loop is CASSPGYSNQPQHF. CDR3 bases: TGTGCCAGCAGCCCGGGATATAGCAATCAGCCCCAGCATTTT. The full variable domain, in which reference TRBV5-6 and TRBJ1-5 provide the parts outside the CDR3, is DAGVTQSPTHLIKTRGQQVTLRCSPKSGHDTVSWYQQALGQGPQFIFQYYEEEERQRGNFPDRFSGHQFPNYSSELNVNALLLGDSALYLCASSPGYSNQPQHFGDGTRLSIL.

This chain links TRBV2 with TRBJ2-1; 8 nucleotides agree with TRBD1. V was clipped by 6 bases and J by 10 bases; unmatched bases: 5. The length of the CDR3 is 12 residues. Looked up from germline, CDR1 is SNHLY and CDR2 is FYNNEI. CDR3 nucleotides: TGTGCCAGCAGGGGACAGGAGGGCGAGCAGTTCTTC. It translates to CASRGQEGEQFF.

The gene calls are TRBV20-1 and TRBJ2-5, with D uncertain. The CDR3 runs 10 residues. The V end was cut by 3 bases, the J end by 5 bases, with 4 bases between. The germline V gene has CDR1 DFQATT and CDR2 SNEGSKA (reference sequence). The CDR3, as DNA: TGCAGTGCTAGTCTGGAGACCCAGTACTTC. Translated, it gives CSASLETQYF.

The rearrangement joins TRBV7-9 to TRBJ1-3, with D perhaps matching TRBD1 (5 bases). Germline-derived CDR1 and CDR2 are SEHNR and FQNEAQ (reference sequence). The CDR3 has 14 amino acids. Between the trimmed V and J ends, which lost 1 base and 4 bases, there was a span of 8 bases. CDR3 amino acids: CASSLEGLGNTIYF. In nucleotides, the CDR3 is TGTGCCAGCAGCTTAGAGGGGTTGGGAAACACCATATATTTT.

V gene TRBV28 combines with J gene TRBJ2-7; D unresolved. Trimming took off 10 bases at V and 5 bases at J, with 21 bases between the two ends. Germline lookup yields CDR1 MDHEN and CDR2 SYDVKM. There are 14 residues in the CDR3. The CDR3 reads CATLSTIVLDEQYF. CDR3 sequence (DNA): TGTGCCACCCTAAGCACCATTGTCCTAGACGAGCAGTACTTC. Complete variable domain (other parts from reference TRBV28 and TRBJ2-7): DVKVTQSSRYLVKRTGEKVFLECVQDMDHENMFWYRQDPGLGLRLIYFSYDVKMKEKGDIPEGYSVSREKKERFSLILESASTNQTSMYLCATLSTIVLDEQYFGPGTRLTVT.

The V call is TRBV15, the J call TRBJ1-4; D unclear. CDR3 length: 14 amino acids. The V gene's germline CDR1 is LNHNV and CDR2 YYDKDF (reference sequence). With 0 bases removed from V and 3 bases from J, the gap between germline ends came to 5 bases. CDR3 nucleotide sequence: TGTGCCACCAGCAGAGAGAGCCCTAATGAAAAACTGTTTTTT. This sequence encodes CATSRESPNEKLFF.

This sequence joins TRBV13 and TRBJ2-7; no clear D. Germline assignment: CDR1 PRHDT and CDR2 FYEKMQ (reference sequence). The CDR3 has 11 residues. V lost 3 bases and J lost 5, with 5 bases in between. The CDR3, as DNA: TGTGCCAGCAGCTTCGTAGACGAGCAGTACTTC. Translation: CASSFVDEQYF.

The V gene is TRBV2, the J gene TRBJ2-5; no clear D gene. V shed 4 bases and J shed 5 bases, with 5 bases lying between them. Germline CDR1 and CDR2: SNHLY and FYNNEI. This CDR3 spans 11 amino acids. CDR3 loop: CASSAPETQYF. CDR3 sequence (DNA): TGTGCCAGCAGTGCCCCTGAGACCCAGTACTTC. Complete variable domain (other parts from reference TRBV2 and TRBJ2-5): EPEVTQTPSHQVTQMGQEVILRCVPISNHLYFYWYRQILGQKVEFLVSFYNNEISEKSEIFDDQFSVERPDGSNFTLKIRSTKLEDSAMYFCASSAPETQYFGPGTRLLVL.

This chain links TRBV25-1 with TRBJ2-6; D perhaps matches TRBD1 (6 bases). The CDR3 totals 16 residues. V was trimmed by 4 bases and J by 3 bases, leaving 13 bases between them. In germline, CDR1 is MGHDK, CDR2 SYGVNS. DNA of the CDR3: TGTGCCAGCAGTGTAGCTACAGGGTATGGGGCCAACGTCCTGACTTTC. Translation gives CASSVATGYGANVLTF.

The rearrangement uses TRBV7-9 and TRBJ2-5, with TRBD1 matching 7 bases. The CDR3 totals 15 residues. The V and J ends lost 1 base and 1 base, in that order; junction bases with no gene match: 3. Germline V gives CDR1 SEHNR, CDR2 FQNEAQ (reference sequence). The CDR3 loop is CASSLGGDSQETQYF. As DNA, the CDR3 is TGTGCCAGCAGCTTAGGAGGGGACAGCCAAGAGACCCAGTACTTC.

Remarks on this clone: This specimen includes other DNA sequences encoding the same CDR3. The chain joins TRBV5-1 to TRBJ1-5; tentative D call: TRBD1 (6 bases). The CDR3 extends over 14 amino acids. Germline CDR1 reads SGHRS; CDR2 reads YFSETQ. Trimming removed 4 bases from V and 1 base from J, with 9 bases in between. CDR3 nucleotides: TGCGCCAGCAGCCTAGGACAGAGCAATCAGCCCCAGCATTTT. It yields the protein CASSLGQSNQPQHF.

V is TRBV7-9 and J is TRBJ1-4; D may be TRBD1 (6 bases). The germline V and J ends were trimmed by 5 bases and 6 bases, with 13 bases remaining between them. This CDR3 has 14 amino acids. CDR1 SEHNR and CDR2 FQNEAQ come from the germline V gene (reference sequence). The CDR3 here is CASSARDTYEKLFF. In DNA, the CDR3 is TGTGCCAGCAGCGCCCGGGACACCTATGAAAAACTGTTTTTT.